The 9 T cell receptor beta chains reported below all come from one sample, sequenced in a study of immune cell composition in non-small cell lung cancer. The protocol was immunoSEQ multiplex PCR, while the TCRdb copy is restricted to in-frame clones and leaves out a portion. The data contain approximately 2,000 clones, more than 65% of them singletons. Source material: lung tumor tissue. These TCRs come from a human donor with non-small cell lung cancer.

This chain links TRBV12-5 with TRBJ2-1; 9 positions match TRBD2. The CDR3 has 16 residues. V shed 1 base, J shed 0 bases, and the junction held 1 base outside the gene matches. The germline V gene has CDR1 LGHNT and CDR2 FRNRAP. CDR3 amino acids: CASGLGLAASYNEQFF. The CDR3 region has the DNA TGTGCTAGTGGTTTGGGACTAGCGGCCTCCTACAATGAGCAGTTCTTC.

The chain combines TRBV2 with TRBJ1-4; D is uncertain. V lost 3 bases and J lost 3, with 11 bases in between. This CDR3 has 15 residues. CDR1 and CDR2 from the germline V gene are SNHLY and FYNNEI. CDR3 loop: CASSERAGANEKLFF. CDR3 in DNA: TGTGCCAGCAGTGAGCGGGCCGGGGCTAATGAAAAACTGTTTTTT.

The CDR3 sequence: CASSQIQGATEAFF. CDR3 nucleotide sequence: TGTGCCAGCAGCCAAATTCAGGGGGCCACTGAAGCTTTCTTT. The V call is TRBV14, the J call TRBJ1-1; 8 bases fit TRBD1. The CDR3 length is 14 residues. With V trimmed by 2 bases and J by 4 bases, 3 bases remained unmatched. CDR1 is SGHDN, CDR2 FVKESK, per germline.

J is TRBJ2-5 and V is TRBV27, with D tentatively TRBD2 (5 bases). CDR1 is MNHEY and CDR2 is SMNVEV in the germline V gene (reference sequence). Between the trimmed V and J ends, which lost 6 bases and 5 bases, there was a span of 13 bases. CDR3 length equals 13 residues. The CDR3 is CASSGVAPETQYF. Written as DNA, the CDR3 is TGTGCCAGCAGCGGGGTTGCCCCCGAGACCCAGTACTTC.

The chain recombines TRBV7-2 with TRBJ2-3; no clear D gene. This CDR3 spans 14 amino acids. CDR1 is SGHTA, CDR2 FQGNSA, per germline. Trimming took off 5 bases at V and 2 bases at J, with 11 bases between the two ends. CDR3 protein: CASSTEGNTDTQYF. CDR3 DNA sequence: TGTGCCAGCAGCACAGAAGGAAACACAGATACGCAGTATTTT. Together with reference TRBV7-2 and TRBJ2-3, the CDR3 gives the full variable domain: GAGVSQSPSNKVTEKGKDVELRCDPISGHTALYWYRQSLGQGLEFLIYFQGNSAPDKSGLPSDRFSAERTGGSVSTLTIQRTQQEDSAVYLCASSTEGNTDTQYFGPGTRLTVL.

The chain has TRBV7-2 and TRBJ2-2; weak D call: TRBD1 (5 bases). Germline CDR1 is SGHTA and CDR2 is FQGNSA. This CDR3 region has 14 residues. The ends were cut back, 2 bases at V and 5 bases at J, with 9 bases in the middle. CDR3 sequence reads: CASSLQGRTGELFF. The CDR3, as DNA: TGTGCCAGCAGCTTACAGGGAAGGACCGGGGAGCTGTTTTTT.

V gene TRBV28 combines with J gene TRBJ2-1, with D maybe TRBD1 (7 bases). The CDR3 has 16 amino acids. Germline CDR1 and CDR2: MDHEN and SYDVKM. The V end was cut by 5 bases, the J end by 3 bases, with 17 bases between. The CDR3 DNA reads as TGTGCCAGCAGTCCCCTTGGAGGGGGCTACTACAATGAGCAGTTCTTC. This gives the protein CASSPLGGGYYNEQFF.

The chain has TRBV7-2 and TRBJ1-4; D is perhaps TRBD1 (6 bases). This CDR3 has 15 amino acids. Germline CDR1 SGHTA, CDR2 FQGNSA. V lost 5 bases to trimming and J lost 0 bases, with 10 bases between them. CDR3 protein: CASSKTGPTNEKLFF. The CDR3 DNA sequence: TGTGCCAGCAGCAAAACAGGGCCAACTAATGAAAAACTGTTTTTT.

The chain employs TRBV18 and TRBJ2-5; 8 bases map to TRBD2. The ends lost 2 bases at V and 5 bases at J; junction bases unmatched: 4. Germline V gives CDR1 KGHSH, CDR2 LQKENI. The CDR3 runs 14 residues. CDR3 sequence (DNA): TGTGCCAGCTCACCAACAGCTAGCGGGGAGACCCAGTACTTC. Its translation is CASSPTASGETQYF.